This TCR beta chain was found in a study of T cells after yellow fever vaccination. As for the study in general: SMART-Seq v4 Ultra Low Input served to prepare low-cell-number fractions.

Overall study findings and caveats: A weaker but faster secondary response was observed, peaking on day 5 versus 15.

One entry per CDR3 protein results from TCRdb running MiXCR on the 5' RACE reads. This table has roughly 160,000 distinct CDR3 sequences, less than 9% appearing once. This clonotype was recorded many times. Its antigen is undetermined. This receptor was obtained from a man between 18 and 35 years old who received the YFV17D yellow fever vaccine. Sequencing used CD4+ T cells sorted from PBMCs, obtained 4 to 6 days after the first yellow fever vaccination.

The CDR3: CASSPRDREAGELFF. CDR3 coding DNA: TGCGCCAGCAGCCCCCGGGACAGGGAGGCCGGGGAGCTGTTTTTT. The rearrangement uses TRBV4-1 and TRBJ2-2; 9 nucleotides align to TRBD1. The germline gives CDR1 MGHRA, CDR2 YSYEKL. The CDR3 is 15 residues long. J gave up 6 bases and V 4 bases, and 6 bases lay outside the gene matches.